Below, 3 T cell receptor beta chains from the same sample are listed, as sequenced in a study of T cells in tuberculosis. The protocol was immunoSEQ multiplex PCR, while the TCRdb copy is restricted to in-frame clones and leaves out a portion. Of about 88,000 clones in the sample, approximately 91% are singletons; the top ten hold about 1.9%. Thawed, overnight-rested PBMC were stained with GMM-loaded CD1B tetramer, viability dye and anti-CD3, then sorted. CD1B tetramers were loaded with Rhodococcus equi-derived C32 glucose monomycolate. Sample: CD1b-GMM tetramer-negative cells sorted from PBMCs. The receptors here all came from an adult woman with latent tuberculosis.

This clone appeared a single time. This chain uses TRBV5-4 with TRBJ2-7, with TRBD1 matching 10 bases. Trimming removed 3 bases from V and 5 bases from J; junction bases left unmatched: 17. Germline CDR1 is SGHNT and CDR2 is YYREEE (reference sequence). CDR3 length: 18 residues. The CDR3 sequence is CASSSGGGQGSTVDEQYF. CDR3 in DNA: TGTGCCAGCAGCTCTGGGGGGGGACAGGGGAGCACAGTCGACGAGCAGTACTTC.

On this clone itself: Other DNA sequences in the same sample also yield this CDR3. The chain is built from TRBV2 and TRBJ1-6; 9 nucleotides line up with TRBD1. This CDR3 has 16 amino acids. V gave up 6 bases and J gave up 3 bases; unmatched junction bases: 6. The germline gives CDR1 SNHLY, CDR2 FYNNEI. The CDR3 bases are TGTGCCAGCAGGGACGGGACAGGGAGCTATAATTCACCCCTCCACTTT. Translation: CASRDGTGSYNSPLHF.

J is TRBJ2-3 and V is TRBV13; 14 bases line up with TRBD2. This CDR3 has 17 residues. V lost 0 bases to trimming and J lost 4 bases; unmatched junction nucleotides: 3. Looked up from germline, CDR1 is PRHDT and CDR2 is FYEKMQ (reference sequence). The CDR3 DNA follows: TGTGCCAGCAGCTTAGGGCGACTAGCGGGGGGGCCAGATACGCAGTATTTT. It codes for CASSLGRLAGGPDTQYF.